The 29 T cell receptor beta chains given below trace back to one sample, sequenced in a study of ipilimumab plus nivolumab after autologous stem cell transplantation. Produced via immunoSEQ multiplex PCR; TCRdb's table is partial and in-frame only. This table holds some 15,000 clones, 65% to 85% found once. The sequencing used PBMCs, collected in a trial of ipilimumab plus nivolumab as post-transplant consolidation. Receptor source: a male donor with primary mediastinal lymphoma.

In this sample, this clone turned up once. The chain uses TRBV6-1 and TRBJ2-5, with TRBD2 matching 11 bases. The CDR3 spans 18 residues. Germline CDR1 and CDR2: MNHNS and SASEGT. The J segment lost 5 bases and the V segment lost 4 bases, leaving 15 bases of the junction unmatched. CDR3 region: CASSVGSGGASRYETQYF. The CDR3 nucleotides read TGTGCCAGCAGTGTAGGTAGCGGGGGGGCCTCTCGATATGAGACCCAGTACTTC.

The J gene is TRBJ2-3, the V gene TRBV30; TRBD1 or TRBD2 may be the D gene (5 bases each). CDR1 and CDR2 (germline): GTSNPN, SVGIG (reference sequence). V was shortened by 8 bases and J by 4 bases, with 16 bases between the two germline ends. The CDR3 consists of 13 residues. The CDR3 nucleotides are TGTGCCCAGAGGGGCAGGGTCGCAGATACGCAGTATTTT. This codes for CAQRGRVADTQYF.

This sequence joins TRBV28 and TRBJ1-6; the D is unclear. Germline CDR1 MDHEN, CDR2 SYDVKM. V dropped 7 bases and J dropped 7 bases, with 5 bases sitting between them. The CDR3 sequence is 11 residues long. In DNA, the CDR3 is TGTGCCAGCAAACTCAATTCACCCCTCCACTTT. It yields the protein CASKLNSPLHF.

This chain connects TRBV2 to TRBJ1-2; 7 bases line up with TRBD1. The CDR3 runs to 12 residues. Germline lookup yields CDR1 SNHLY and CDR2 FYNNEI. The ends lost 10 bases at V and 4 bases at J; junction bases unmatched: 6. As DNA, the CDR3 is TGTGCCATTAGACAGGGTAGCTATGGCTACACCTTC. Translation gives CAIRQGSYGYTF.

This chain joins TRBV7-2 and TRBJ1-1; D not resolved. The CDR3 runs to 14 residues. From germline, CDR1 is SGHTA and CDR2 FQGNSA. V lost 1 base, J lost 4 bases, and 10 bases lay in between. CDR3 in amino acids: CASSLDKMGTEAFF. The CDR3 DNA sequence: TGTGCCAGCAGCTTAGATAAAATGGGCACTGAAGCTTTCTTT.

Within the sample, this clone is medium-sized. The chain combines TRBV19 with TRBJ2-1, with TRBD2 as a possible D gene (6 bases). From germline, CDR1 is LNHDA and CDR2 SQIVND (reference sequence). This CDR3 is 14 amino acids long. V lost 10 bases to trimming and J lost 3 bases, with 16 bases between them. The CDR3 bases are TGTGCCACCTCAGCGGGCCTGGACTACAATGAGCAGTTCTTC. Its translation: CATSAGLDYNEQFF.

This clone showed up just a few times. This chain uses TRBV6-1 with TRBJ1-1; unclear D gene. Trimming removed 2 bases at V and 1 base at J, with 5 bases between. CDR3 length: 13 residues. CDR1 is MNHNS and CDR2 is SASEGT in the germline V gene. The CDR3: CASSELGNTEAFF. In nucleotides, the CDR3 is TGTGCCAGCAGTGAACTCGGGAACACTGAAGCTTTCTTT.

This clone was counted once. The gene calls are TRBV5-6 and TRBJ2-7; TRBD2 matches 9 bases. This CDR3 comprises 15 residues. J gave up 3 bases and V 3 bases, and 7 bases lay outside the gene matches. In germline, CDR1 is SGHDT, CDR2 YYEEEE. The CDR3 here is CASSYRASGNYEQYF. The CDR3 DNA sequence: TGTGCCAGCAGCTACCGCGCTAGCGGGAACTACGAGCAGTACTTC.

In nucleotides, the CDR3 is TGTGCCTGGAGTGTACGTCAGGGTACGAATCAGCCCCAGCATTTT. Translation gives CAWSVRQGTNQPQHF. The rearrangement links TRBV30 to TRBJ1-5; D may be TRBD1 (5 bases). Germline-derived CDR1 and CDR2 are GTSNPN and SVGIG (reference sequence). V shed 0 bases and J shed 4 bases, with 13 bases lying between them. The CDR3 runs 15 residues.

The chain uses TRBV18 and TRBJ2-5, with 9 bases identical to TRBD2. CDR3 length equals 18 residues. Germline trimming cut 4 bases from V and 2 bases from J; bases unmatched to any gene: 14. Per the germline V gene, CDR1 is KGHSH and CDR2 is LQKENI. The chain's CDR3 is CASSHPQERGDPQETQYF. Here the CDR3 DNA reads TGTGCCAGCTCACACCCCCAGGAGCGGGGGGACCCACAAGAGACCCAGTACTTC.

This clone showed up just a few times. The chain combines TRBV6-5 with TRBJ2-6; no clear D gene. V was shortened by 2 bases and J by 0 bases, with 8 bases between the two germline ends. Germline V gives CDR1 MNHEY, CDR2 SVGAGI. The CDR3 runs to 16 residues. The CDR3 spells CASSYMESSGANVLTF. In DNA, the CDR3 is TGTGCCAGCAGTTACATGGAAAGCTCTGGGGCCAACGTCCTGACTTTC.

This clone has just a few counts. The rearrangement links TRBV27 to TRBJ2-7; tentatively, D is TRBD1 or TRBD2 (6 bases each). Trimming pared 11 bases from V and 7 bases from J, leaving 18 bases between. Germline values: CDR1 MNHEY, CDR2 SMNVEV (reference sequence). The CDR3 covers 12 residues. The CDR3 sequence is CAGTWGAWEQYF. CDR3 nucleotides: TGTGCCGGAACGTGGGGGGCGTGGGAGCAGTACTTC.

This clone was counted once. V usage is TRBV19 and J usage is TRBJ1-5, with unresolved D. Germline values: CDR1 LNHDA, CDR2 SQIVND (reference sequence). The CDR3 consists of 16 residues. V lost 5 bases and J 5 bases, leaving 19 bases between the germline ends. The CDR3 bases are TGTGCCAGTAGTGCCGGGAAGATGGTAAACTATCAGCCCCAGCATTTT. The encoded protein is CASSAGKMVNYQPQHF. Combining the CDR3 with reference TRBV19 and TRBJ1-5 gives the whole variable domain DGGITQSPKYLFRKEGQNVTLSCEQNLNHDAMYWYRQDPGQGLRLIYYSQIVNDFQKGDIAEGYSVSREKKESFPLTVTSAQKNPTAFYLCASSAGKMVNYQPQHFGDGTRLSIL.

The chain recombines TRBV5-1 with TRBJ1-5, with 7 bases that match TRBD1. The CDR3 has 15 residues. The V gene's germline CDR1 is SGHRS and CDR2 YFSETQ. After removal of 4 bases from V and 1 base from J, the junction contained 5 bases not matched to a gene. This CDR3 is CASSPGQRSNQPQHF. For the CDR3, the DNA is TGCGCCAGCAGCCCGGGACAGCGGAGCAATCAGCCCCAGCATTTT.

The chain links TRBV6-1 to TRBJ2-7, with TRBD1 identical over 10 bases. The V gene end was trimmed by 4 bases and the J gene end by 4 bases; junction bases not matched to a gene: 7. The CDR3 has 15 residues. Germline CDR1 MNHNS, CDR2 SASEGT. CDR3 loop: CASSGDDRGRYEQYF. The CDR3 nucleotides read TGTGCCAGCAGTGGGGATGACAGGGGGCGTTACGAGCAGTACTTC.

The rearrangement joins TRBV6-1 to TRBJ2-1, with D perhaps TRBD1 or TRBD2 (7 bases each). V lost 4 bases, J lost 0 bases, and 16 bases lay in between. The CDR3 totals 17 residues. Per the germline V gene, CDR1 is MNHNS and CDR2 is SASEGT. The CDR3 spells CASSVGAGQSSYNEQFF. The CDR3 nucleotides are TGTGCCAGCAGTGTCGGAGCGGGACAGTCCTCCTACAATGAGCAGTTCTTC.

V gene TRBV5-1 combines with J gene TRBJ2-4; no firm D call. Germline CDR1 and CDR2: SGHRS and YFSETQ. Trimming left V 0 bases short and J 1 base short, with 5 bases between. CDR3 length: 14 amino acids. CDR3 nucleotide sequence: TGCGCCAGCAGCTTGGGTGGGGCCAAAAACATTCAGTACTTC. It specifies CASSLGGAKNIQYF.

This rearrangement joins TRBV18 to TRBJ2-7; TRBD2 aligns across 10 bases. Germline-derived CDR1 and CDR2 are KGHSH and LQKENI. This CDR3 contains 14 residues. Trimming cost V 3 bases and J 2 bases; bases outside gene matches: 1. The CDR3 DNA reads TGTGCCAGCTCACCGAGCGGGGGGGCCTACGAGCAGTACTTC. This codes for CASSPSGGAYEQYF.

V gene TRBV6-1 combines with J gene TRBJ2-7; D may be TRBD2 (5 bases). Looked up from germline, CDR1 is MNHNS and CDR2 is SASEGT. This CDR3 is built from 14 residues. V was cut by 5 bases and J by 4 bases, with 15 bases left in between. Here the CDR3 reads CASSRAREVYEQYF. The CDR3 nucleotides are TGTGCCAGCAGTAGGGCCCGGGAAGTATACGAGCAGTACTTC.

This sequence joins TRBV7-6 and TRBJ1-6, with D unclear. Germline CDR1 SGHVS, CDR2 FNYEAQ. This CDR3 is built from 15 residues. Trimming took 2 bases from V and 8 from J, leaving 13 bases between them. The CDR3 DNA is TGTGCCAGCAGCTTATTTACGCGGGATTATTCACCCCTCCACTTT. Residues: CASSLFTRDYSPLHF.

V gene TRBV2 combines with J gene TRBJ2-6; D may be TRBD1 (5 bases). CDR1 SNHLY and CDR2 FYNNEI come from the germline V gene. The CDR3 length is 15 residues. With 4 bases removed from V and 2 bases from J, the gap between germline ends came to 9 bases. The CDR3, as DNA: TGTGCCAGCAGTGGTCCGACAGCTGGGGCCAACGTCCTGACTTTC. It translates to CASSGPTAGANVLTF.

The rearrangement joins TRBV2 to TRBJ2-7; 7 bases line up with TRBD1. This CDR3 has 12 residues. In germline, CDR1 is SNHLY, CDR2 FYNNEI. V was pared by 6 bases and J by 3 bases, with 2 bases of the junction left unmatched. DNA for the CDR3: TGTGCCAGCAGAAGGGACAGCTACGAGCAGTACTTC. This encodes CASRRDSYEQYF.

The V call is TRBV29-1, the J call TRBJ2-1; 11 bases match TRBD2. The CDR3 is made up of 14 amino acids. Germline-derived CDR1 and CDR2 are SQVTM and ANQGSEA. The junction had 7 bases not matched to a gene; V was cut back by 8 bases and J by 4 bases. CDR3 nucleotides: TGCAGCTCGAGAACTAGCGGGAGATACAATGAGCAGTTCTTC. It encodes CSSRTSGRYNEQFF.

CDR3 sequence reads: CASSYSAGWYYGYTF. The CDR3 coding sequence is TGTGCCAGCAGTTACTCGGCAGGGTGGTACTATGGCTACACCTTC. The chain links TRBV6-6 to TRBJ1-2, with D possibly being TRBD1 (5 bases). The germline CDR1 and CDR2 sequences are MNHNY and SVGAGI (reference sequence). The germline V and J ends were trimmed by 0 bases and 3 bases, with 11 bases remaining between them. There are 15 residues in the CDR3.

V and J are TRBV6-5 and TRBJ1-5; D remains ambiguous. Germline loops: CDR1 MNHEY, CDR2 SVGAGI. The V end was cut by 6 bases, the J end by 3 bases, with 12 bases between. This CDR3 contains 14 residues. The CDR3 sequence: CASREFPVNQPQHF. The DNA of the CDR3 is TGTGCCAGCAGAGAGTTTCCGGTCAATCAGCCCCAGCATTTT.

V usage is TRBV5-4 and J usage is TRBJ2-5; no definite D call. V was pared by 0 bases and J by 0 bases, with 3 bases between. This CDR3 has 13 residues. Germline V gives CDR1 SGHNT, CDR2 YYREEE (reference sequence). The CDR3 protein is CASSLGNQETQYF. DNA for the CDR3: TGTGCCAGCAGCTTGGGGAACCAAGAGACCCAGTACTTC.

The V gene is TRBV19, the J gene TRBJ2-2; D gene unclear. The germline gives CDR1 LNHDA, CDR2 SQIVND (reference sequence). The CDR3 is 12 residues long. Deletions cut 7 bases from V and 5 bases from J, with 8 bases between. The CDR3 loop is CASNWWTGELFF. The DNA for the CDR3 is TGTGCCAGTAATTGGTGGACCGGGGAGCTGTTTTTT. Using reference TRBV19 and TRBJ2-2 for the parts outside the CDR3, the full variable domain is DGGITQSPKYLFRKEGQNVTLSCEQNLNHDAMYWYRQDPGQGLRLIYYSQIVNDFQKGDIAEGYSVSREKKESFPLTVTSAQKNPTAFYLCASNWWTGELFFGEGSRLTVL.

The chain uses TRBV9 and TRBJ2-5; possibly TRBD2 for D (5 bases). Germline V gene data show CDR1 as SGDLS and CDR2 as YYNGEE. The CDR3 has 11 residues. V was trimmed by 4 bases and J by 8 bases, leaving 9 bases between them. The CDR3 here is CASSRGRTQYF. The CDR3 coding sequence is TGTGCCAGCAGCAGAGGGAGAACCCAGTACTTC. Together with reference TRBV9 and TRBJ2-5, the CDR3 gives the full variable domain: DSGVTQTPKHLITATGQRVTLRCSPRSGDLSVYWYQQSLDQGLQFLIQYYNGEERAKGNILERFSAQQFPDLHSELNLSSLELGDSALYFCASSRGRTQYFGPGTRLLVL.

Here the CDR3 DNA reads TGTGCCAGCAGCCAAAGGACAGGTGTAATGGAAAAACTGTTTTTT. Its protein is CASSQRTGVMEKLFF. The J gene is TRBJ1-4, the V gene TRBV6-5, with TRBD1 matching over 7 bases. The CDR3 has 15 amino acids. The germline CDR1 and CDR2 sequences are MNHEY and SVGAGI. With 6 bases clipped from V and 8 bases from J, the junction kept 12 bases outside the gene matches.